This TCR beta chain derives from a study of CD4 T cells in relation to SARS-CoV-2 and coronaviruses. Study-level background: A couple of subjects were Hispanic; patients were 8 males and a few females. The HLA restriction of the shared crossreactive spike epitopes was mapped.

Sorted naive or memory CD4+ cells met CEF peptides for about 10 days. General study points: Memory recall responses, not primary responses primed in culture, are what the assay detects.

Concerning this clone: The antigen is unknown.

The assay was immunoSEQ multiplex PCR, and TCRdb's table has in-frame clones only and misses some. Among about 36,000 clones, around four fifths were seen once, and the ten largest hold about 2.8%. The CDR3 is 15 amino acids. Trimming stripped 4 bases from V and 1 base from J, with 13 bases between. CDR1 SGHDT and CDR2 YYEEEE come from the germline V gene. The receptor was isolated from an adult with COVID-19. The sequenced material came from memory CD4+ T cells from PBMCs, cultured in vitro. The chain joins TRBV5-6 to TRBJ2-3; possible D gene TRBD2, 6 bases. Here the CDR3 reads CASSNGPGGTDTQYF. The CDR3 bases are TGTGCCAGCAGCAACGGACCGGGGGGCACAGATACGCAGTATTTT.